These 28 T cell receptor beta chains share one sample of origin, sequenced in a study of blood T cell repertoires in COVID-19 (dated by TCRdb to about 2020). The library relied on the immunoSEQ multiplex PCR assay. Here the immuneACCESS table is served through TCRdb, limited to in-frame sequences with V and J called. Missing clones are a known gap in these copies; in checked studies unresolved V genes cover under half, and the rest lacks a known reason. The sample table holds about 240,000 clones, of which about 86% were seen once. The ten largest clonotypes hold about 3.3% of the sample. The sample was PBMCs or T cells enriched from blood (not recorded which). These TCRs come from a woman aged 40 to 55 with acute COVID-19.

The genes are TRBV6-5 and TRBJ2-7, with D possibly TRBD2 on 5 matching bases. Trimming removed 9 bases from V and 3 bases from J, with 9 bases in between. There are 11 residues in the CDR3. The germline CDR1 and CDR2 sequences are MNHEY and SVGAGI. The CDR3 spells CARCEGYEQYF. The CDR3 coding sequence is TGTGCCAGATGTGAGGGCTACGAGCAGTACTTC.

A single count supports this clone. This sequence joins TRBV29-1 and TRBJ2-6; D gene ambiguous. In germline, CDR1 is SQVTM, CDR2 ANQGSEA. V was shortened by 0 bases and J by 2 bases, with 5 bases between the two germline ends. This CDR3 spans 14 amino acids. CDR3 in DNA: TGCAGCGTTGAAGACACAGCTGGGGCCAACGTCCTGACTTTC. This encodes CSVEDTAGANVLTF.

The chain couples TRBV30 to TRBJ2-7, with 7 bases identical to TRBD2. Unmatched junction bases numbered 8, after V lost 4 bases and J lost 5 bases. CDR3 length equals 13 residues. Germline V gene data show CDR1 as GTSNPN and CDR2 as SVGIG (reference sequence). The CDR3 sequence is CAWMGGRPDEQYF. CDR3 sequence (DNA): TGTGCCTGGATGGGCGGGAGACCCGACGAGCAGTACTTC.

This chain links TRBV9 with TRBJ2-1; D remains unclear. CDR1 and CDR2 from the germline V gene are SGDLS and YYNGEE. This CDR3 spans 15 amino acids. Trimming left V 1 base short and J 4 bases short, with 12 bases between. The CDR3 coding sequence is TGTGCCAGCAGCGTATTTCCGGAGCGATACAATGAGCAGTTCTTC. Its protein is CASSVFPERYNEQFF.

V usage is TRBV5-5 and J usage is TRBJ2-1; the D gene is possibly TRBD2 (6 bases). CDR1 and CDR2 from the germline V gene are SGHKS and YYEKEE (reference sequence). Trimming took off 6 bases at V and 8 bases at J, with 21 bases between the two ends. The CDR3 sequence is 15 residues long. The CDR3, as DNA: TGTGCCAGCAAAGGGAGGCAGGGTGACCGTGATGAGCAGTTCTTC. It codes for CASKGRQGDRDEQFF.

The genes are TRBV5-5 and TRBJ1-2; 11 nucleotides agree with TRBD1. The germline CDR1 and CDR2 sequences are SGHKS and YYEKEE (reference sequence). The CDR3 runs 14 residues. J was trimmed by 6 bases and V by 4 bases; bases with no gene match: 5. The CDR3: CASSQDRGRDGYTF. The CDR3 region has the DNA TGTGCCAGCAGCCAGGACAGGGGGCGTGATGGCTACACCTTC.

The chain links TRBV11-2 to TRBJ2-7; 7 positions agree with TRBD2. Germline assignment: CDR1 SGHAT and CDR2 FQNNGV. This CDR3 contains 14 residues. Trimming cost V 3 bases and J 3 bases; bases outside gene matches: 5. CDR3 bases: TGTGCCAGCAGCTTTAACCGGGACTACTACGAGCAGTACTTC. Its translation is CASSFNRDYYEQYF.

V usage is TRBV6-5 and J usage is TRBJ2-7, with a possible D match to TRBD1 (5 bases). This CDR3 comprises 12 residues. Germline values: CDR1 MNHEY, CDR2 SVGAGI. V lost 6 bases and J lost 7, with 13 bases in between. The CDR3 is CASSRRGVEQYF. CDR3 nucleotides: TGTGCCAGCAGCCGAAGGGGCGTGGAGCAGTACTTC.

V is TRBV10-3 and J is TRBJ1-3; D is perhaps TRBD1 (5 bases). V was trimmed by 10 bases and J by 2 bases, leaving 15 bases between them. CDR3 size: 14 residues. The germline gives CDR1 ENHRY, CDR2 SYGVKD. As DNA, the CDR3 is TGTGCCACCCTGAGAGGAGGGGCTGGAAACACCATATATTTT. The encoded protein is CATLRGGAGNTIYF.

This chain connects TRBV13 to TRBJ2-2; a possible D gene is TRBD2 (6 bases). Germline V gene data show CDR1 as PRHDT and CDR2 as FYEKMQ (reference sequence). The CDR3 consists of 13 residues. Between the trimmed V and J ends, which lost 5 bases and 8 bases, there was a span of 12 bases. CDR3 bases: TGTGCCAGCAGCAACACTAGCTTTGGGGAGCTGTTTTTT. It is translated as CASSNTSFGELFF.

The chain recombines TRBV19 with TRBJ2-7, with 9 bases matching TRBD2. The germline V gene has CDR1 LNHDA and CDR2 SQIVND (reference sequence). Germline trimming cut 5 bases from V and 4 bases from J; bases unmatched to any gene: 9. CDR3 length equals 15 residues. CDR3 DNA sequence: TGTGCCAGTAGTCAATATAGCGGGAGTCAGTACGAGCAGTACTTC. Translation gives CASSQYSGSQYEQYF.

Notes on this clone: Different DNA sequences within this sample yield the same CDR3. The chain recombines TRBV5-6 with TRBJ2-7; the D gene is possibly TRBD2 (6 bases). This CDR3 comprises 12 residues. Trimming took 3 bases from V and 4 from J, leaving 8 bases between them. CDR1 SGHDT and CDR2 YYEEEE come from the germline V gene. CDR3 in amino acids: CASSSEGYEQYF. In DNA form, the CDR3 reads TGTGCCAGCAGCTCGGAGGGGTACGAGCAGTACTTC.

This chain uses TRBV6-5 with TRBJ2-5; tentative D call: TRBD2 (5 bases). Trimming took 4 bases from V and 2 from J, leaving 14 bases between them. Germline CDR1 is MNHEY and CDR2 is SVGAGI. This CDR3 has 15 residues. CDR3 DNA: TGTGCCAGCAGTTTCGGACTCCCTTCACAAGAGACCCAGTACTTC. Translated: CASSFGLPSQETQYF.

This chain joins TRBV6-1 and TRBJ1-2; D unresolved. Trimming took off 0 bases at V and 4 bases at J, with 9 bases between the two ends. CDR3 length: 14 residues. Germline assignment: CDR1 MNHNS and CDR2 SASEGT. The CDR3 loop is CASSEAGSPYGYTF. CDR3 sequence (DNA): TGTGCCAGCAGTGAAGCCGGGTCCCCCTATGGCTACACCTTC.

The gene calls are TRBV28 and TRBJ1-6; a possible D gene is TRBD1 (5 bases). The CDR3 runs 15 residues. V was shortened by 2 bases and J by 10 bases, with 15 bases between the two germline ends. Germline-derived CDR1 and CDR2 are MDHEN and SYDVKM. CDR3 residues: CASSLRSGLGSPLHF. The CDR3, as DNA: TGTGCCAGCAGTTTACGTTCAGGGCTGGGATCACCCCTCCACTTT.

This clone was found once. The rearrangement uses TRBV5-1 and TRBJ2-3; D gene uncertain. The CDR3 consists of 12 residues. In germline, CDR1 is SGHRS, CDR2 YFSETQ. With 3 bases removed from V and 2 bases from J, the gap between germline ends came to 4 bases. CDR3 residues: CASSSSTDTQYF. For the CDR3, the DNA is TGCGCCAGCAGCTCGTCCACAGATACGCAGTATTTT.

This clone occurred once. In DNA form, the CDR3 reads TGTGCCAGCAGCTTGGTCAGAAGCTCCTACAATGAGCAGTTCTTC. Protein: CASSLVRSSYNEQFF. The chain joins TRBV5-6 to TRBJ2-1; D is undetermined. This CDR3 is 15 amino acids long. The V gene lost 0 bases and the J gene lost 0 bases, with 7 bases spanning the gap. Germline V gene lookup returns CDR1 SGHDT and CDR2 YYEEEE.

The V gene is TRBV5-6, the J gene TRBJ2-7, with TRBD2 matching 7 bases. The CDR3 extends over 15 amino acids. CDR1 and CDR2 (germline): SGHDT, YYEEEE. Trimming took 5 bases from V and 4 from J; bases not matched to a gene: 12. The DNA for the CDR3 is TGTGCCAGCAGTCGGGGGGACTACGGAGGTTACGAGCAGTACTTC. This encodes CASSRGDYGGYEQYF.

This CDR3 is CASSMRAGELFF. The CDR3 DNA reads as TGTGCCAGTAGTATGCGAGCCGGGGAGCTGTTTTTT. This chain connects TRBV19 to TRBJ2-2; D unclear. CDR3 length equals 12 residues. CDR1 LNHDA and CDR2 SQIVND come from the germline V gene (reference sequence). The V gene lost 3 bases and the J gene lost 6 bases, with 5 bases spanning the gap.

The rearrangement joins TRBV6-1 to TRBJ2-1; D is unclear. The CDR3 runs 15 residues. V shed 1 base and J shed 3 bases, with 10 bases lying between them. The germline CDR1 and CDR2 sequences are MNHNS and SASEGT. CDR3 in DNA: TGTGCCAGCAGTGAAGGTCAGTTTTTCTACAATGAGCAGTTCTTC. Translating it yields CASSEGQFFYNEQFF.

V is TRBV5-1 and J is TRBJ2-1; 9 nucleotides match TRBD2. V dropped 9 bases and J dropped 7; count of bases not matched to a gene: 17. The germline CDR1 and CDR2 sequences are SGHRS and YFSETQ. This CDR3 has 16 amino acids. CDR3 region: CANPGTSRALQNEQFF. The CDR3 nucleotides read TGCGCCAACCCCGGGACTAGCCGGGCATTACAGAATGAGCAGTTCTTC.

A single count supports this clone. This rearrangement joins TRBV6-1 to TRBJ2-7, with TRBD2 identical over 10 bases. This CDR3 has 14 amino acids. Germline values: CDR1 MNHNS, CDR2 SASEGT. The J segment lost 2 bases and the V segment lost 3 bases, leaving 1 base of the junction unmatched. The CDR3 spells CASSDSGGTYEQYF. DNA for the CDR3: TGTGCCAGCAGTGATAGCGGGGGGACCTACGAGCAGTACTTC.

The CDR3 nucleotides read TGTGCCAGCAGCCCTCCAGGCAGCAACCAAGAGACCCAGTACTTC. Translating it yields CASSPPGSNQETQYF. This chain joins TRBV7-9 and TRBJ2-5; D is ambiguous. The CDR3 has 15 amino acids. CDR1 and CDR2 (germline): SEHNR, FQNEAQ (reference sequence). V lost 5 bases to trimming and J lost 0 bases, with 13 bases between them. Full variable domain (missing parts from reference TRBV7-9 and TRBJ2-5): DTGVSQNPRHKITKRGQNVTFRCDPISEHNRLYWYRQTLGQGPEFLTYFQNEAQLEKSRLLSDRFSAERPKGSFSTLEIQRTEQGDSAMYLCASSPPGSNQETQYFGPGTRLLVL.

In nucleotides, the CDR3 is TGCGCCAGCAGCTTGGCGGCGGGACCAATCACAGATACGCAGTATTTT. Protein sequence: CASSLAAGPITDTQYF. The chain links TRBV5-1 to TRBJ2-3; possible D gene TRBD2, 6 bases. The germline gives CDR1 SGHRS, CDR2 YFSETQ. The CDR3 totals 16 residues. V was pared by 0 bases and J by 2 bases, with 13 bases between.

The chain uses TRBV12-5 and TRBJ1-1; D remains ambiguous. Trimming took off 5 bases at V and 5 bases at J, with 9 bases between the two ends. The V gene's germline CDR1 is LGHNT and CDR2 FRNRAP. The CDR3 extends over 12 amino acids. The CDR3 spells CASGEPGTEAFF. The CDR3, as DNA: TGTGCTAGTGGTGAACCGGGAACTGAAGCTTTCTTT.

V and J are TRBV24-1 and TRBJ2-7; D may be TRBD2 (5 bases). The V end lost 6 bases, the J end lost 9 bases, and 17 bases lay between the germline ends. Germline V gives CDR1 KGHDR, CDR2 SFDVKD. The CDR3 totals 13 residues. The CDR3 DNA is TGTGCCACCAGTCGTCCCGGGGATGGGAGGCAGTACTTC. It codes for CATSRPGDGRQYF.

This rearrangement joins TRBV19 to TRBJ1-4; D is possibly TRBD1 (6 bases). The CDR3 totals 14 residues. The V gene lost 5 bases and the J gene lost 0 bases, with 7 bases spanning the gap. The germline V gene has CDR1 LNHDA and CDR2 SQIVND (reference sequence). CDR3 nucleotides: TGTGCCAGTAGTGGACAGTCAACTAATGAAAAACTGTTTTTT. It is translated as CASSGQSTNEKLFF.

The genes are TRBV27 and TRBJ2-1; D ambiguous. Germline CDR1 MNHEY, CDR2 SMNVEV (reference sequence). Trimming removed 2 bases from V and 0 bases from J, with 11 bases in between. The CDR3 loop spans 16 amino acids. The CDR3 spells CASSLGLLSSYNEQFF. DNA for the CDR3: TGTGCCAGCAGTTTAGGGCTCCTCAGCTCCTACAATGAGCAGTTCTTC.